These 28 T cell receptor beta chains were all obtained from the same sample, sequenced in a study of patients and donors after allogeneic stem cell transplantation. TCRdb ran MiXCR on the RT-PCR reads and lists one entry per CDR3 protein. Of more than 75,000 distinct CDR3 sequences in the sample, roughly 4.9% were seen once. Specimen: blood, either unsorted or a sorted T cell fraction (not recorded which). The receptor set was obtained from a human donor who was either an allogeneic HSCT recipient or a stem cell or donor lymphocyte infusion donor (not recorded which). It is not recorded whose cells these are; they may come from a transplant donor.

This chain links TRBV5-1 with TRBJ1-4; 7 nucleotides match TRBD1. Germline V lookup: CDR1 SGHRS, CDR2 YFSETQ. V lost 4 bases, J lost 5 bases, and 5 bases stayed unmatched. The CDR3 is 14 residues long. Here the CDR3 DNA reads TGCGCCAGCAGCCCCCGGGACAGCAATGAAAAACTGTTTTTT. It yields the protein CASSPRDSNEKLFF.

This clonotype was counted ten times or more. The chain employs TRBV12-3 or TRBV12-4 and TRBJ2-1; 8 bases match TRBD2. There are 14 residues in the CDR3. V trimming: 6 bases; J trimming: 4 bases; junction bases outside the gene matches: 5. DNA for the CDR3: TGTGCCAGCAGCCGGGAGGGGAATTACAATGAGCAGTTCTTC. Residues: CASSREGNYNEQFF.

The sample holds many counts of this clonotype. The chain joins TRBV7-6 to TRBJ2-1; 7 bases align to TRBD1. In germline, CDR1 is SGHVS, CDR2 FNYEAQ. Trimming at V came to 5 bases and at J to 0 bases, leaving 7 bases not matched to a gene. CDR3 length equals 16 residues. CDR3 loop: CASSPDRSSSYNEQFF. The CDR3 DNA is TGTGCCAGCAGCCCGGACAGGAGTAGCTCCTACAATGAGCAGTTCTTC.

A few counts support this clonotype. The chain is built from TRBV30 and TRBJ1-1, with unresolved D. The CDR3 extends over 11 amino acids. The germline gives CDR1 GTSNPN, CDR2 SVGIG (reference sequence). V lost 2 bases to trimming and J lost 10 bases, with 11 bases between them. DNA for the CDR3: TGTGCCTGGAGTCCGGATGATTTAGCTTTCTTT. Translation gives CAWSPDDLAFF.

This clonotype was seen ten or more times. In DNA, the CDR3 is TGTGCCAGCAGCCTTACCGGGACTAACAATGAGCAGTTCTTC. It encodes CASSLTGTNNEQFF. The J gene is TRBJ2-1, the V gene TRBV3-1; 7 bases match TRBD2. The CDR3 runs 14 residues. J gave up 5 bases and V 4 bases, and 5 bases lay outside the gene matches. Germline CDR1 reads LGHDT; CDR2 reads YNNKEL (reference sequence).

This clonotype came up many times. The V and J genes are TRBV12-3 or TRBV12-4 and TRBJ2-7; 10 bases are shared with TRBD2. Trimming removed 6 bases from V and 7 bases from J; junction bases left unmatched: 12. The CDR3 loop spans 15 amino acids. CDR3 amino acids: CASSPGLAGVQEQYF. In DNA form, the CDR3 reads TGTGCCAGCAGCCCCGGGCTAGCGGGAGTTCAGGAGCAGTACTTC.

This clonotype was picked up many times. The V call is TRBV4-2, the J call TRBJ1-3; weak D call: TRBD1 (5 bases). With 0 bases removed from V and 0 bases from J, the gap between germline ends came to 12 bases. The CDR3 has 17 residues. Germline V gives CDR1 LGHNA, CDR2 YNFKEQ. CDR3 residues: CASSQDRRGYSGNTIYF. DNA for the CDR3: TGTGCCAGCAGCCAAGATCGAAGGGGCTACTCTGGAAACACCATATATTTT.

This clonotype was seen ten or more times. The V and J genes are TRBV7-2 and TRBJ2-5; the D gene is possibly TRBD2 (6 bases). V dropped 4 bases and J dropped 1 base, with 10 bases sitting between them. The length of the CDR3 is 14 residues. Germline V CDR1 and CDR2: SGHTA, FQGNSA. The CDR3 region is CASSYSGSQETQYF. The CDR3, as DNA: TGTGCCAGCAGCTATAGCGGCAGCCAAGAGACCCAGTACTTC.

The table lists this clonotype with many counts. This chain links TRBV11-2 with TRBJ1-2; D gene unclear. The CDR3 is made up of 13 amino acids. Trimming removed 1 base from V and 7 bases from J, with 10 bases in between. CDR1 and CDR2 from the germline V gene are SGHAT and FQNNGV. The CDR3 sequence: CASSLGISGGYTF. The CDR3 DNA is TGTGCCAGCAGCTTAGGGATTTCGGGTGGCTACACCTTC.

This clonotype was counted a few times. The genes are TRBV20-1 and TRBJ1-1; a possible D gene is TRBD1 (5 bases). Trimming left V 4 bases short and J 3 bases short, with 12 bases between. The CDR3 spans 13 residues. From germline, CDR1 is DFQATT and CDR2 SNEGSKA (reference sequence). In DNA form, the CDR3 reads TGCAGTGCTACAGGGTTTTGGGACACTGAAGCTTTCTTT. Protein sequence: CSATGFWDTEAFF.

The table lists this clonotype with a few counts. The V and J genes are TRBV28 and TRBJ2-3, with 10 bases matching TRBD2. CDR1 and CDR2 (germline): MDHEN, SYDVKM. The CDR3 loop spans 18 amino acids. V dropped 6 bases and J dropped 2; count of bases not matched to a gene: 14. The CDR3 protein is CASSLPLSSGRITDTQYF. The CDR3, as DNA: TGTGCCAGCAGCTTACCCCTCAGTAGCGGGAGGATCACAGATACGCAGTATTTT.

This clonotype was seen many times. The chain couples TRBV27 to TRBJ2-7; 8 nucleotides line up with TRBD1. V gave up 4 bases and J gave up 5 bases; unmatched junction bases: 4. CDR1 MNHEY and CDR2 SMNVEV come from the germline V gene (reference sequence). The CDR3 totals 13 residues. The CDR3 is CASSWTGKDEQYF. The DNA for the CDR3 is TGTGCCAGCAGTTGGACAGGGAAGGACGAGCAGTACTTC.

The sample holds many counts of this clonotype. The chain couples TRBV27 to TRBJ2-3; D ambiguous. V shed 11 bases and J shed 0 bases, with 12 bases lying between them. CDR3 size: 13 residues. Germline assignment: CDR1 MNHEY and CDR2 SMNVEV (reference sequence). The CDR3 region has the DNA TGTGCCTCCGGGCCGACCAGCACAGATACGCAGTATTTT. Its translation is CASGPTSTDTQYF.

This clonotype has ten or more counts. The rearrangement uses TRBV27 and TRBJ1-4, with 10 bases aligning to TRBD1. Germline loops: CDR1 MNHEY, CDR2 SMNVEV (reference sequence). The ends lost 8 bases at V and 6 bases at J; junction bases unmatched: 9. CDR3 length: 15 amino acids. For the CDR3, the DNA is TGTGCCAGCTCAACTTCCGGGACAGGGGATGAAAAACTGTTTTTT. Translating it yields CASSTSGTGDEKLFF.

This clonotype has a count of ten or more. The chain recombines TRBV2 with TRBJ2-1; 10 nucleotides match TRBD2. From germline, CDR1 is SNHLY and CDR2 FYNNEI. The CDR3 has 14 residues. V was pared by 4 bases and J by 8 bases, with 5 bases of the junction left unmatched. The CDR3 region is CASSVPSGSDEQFF. CDR3 DNA: TGTGCCAGCAGTGTACCTAGCGGGAGCGATGAGCAGTTCTTC.

This clonotype was found many times. The chain combines TRBV10-3 with TRBJ1-2; the D is unclear. With 4 bases removed from V and 6 bases from J, the gap between germline ends came to 18 bases. This CDR3 is built from 15 residues. Germline lookup yields CDR1 ENHRY and CDR2 SYGVKD. CDR3 region: CAISGSTAGLDGYTF. The CDR3 DNA reads TGTGCCATCAGTGGGTCTACAGCGGGGTTGGATGGCTACACCTTC.

This clonotype was counted ten times or more. The chain joins TRBV28 to TRBJ2-1, with 8 bases that match TRBD1. Germline CDR1 MDHEN, CDR2 SYDVKM. The CDR3 is 15 amino acids. The V gene end was trimmed by 2 bases and the J gene end by 4 bases; junction bases not matched to a gene: 4. This CDR3 reads CASSLMQGAYNEQFF. CDR3 coding DNA: TGTGCCAGCAGTTTAATGCAGGGGGCATACAATGAGCAGTTCTTC.

Ten or more counts support this clonotype. The chain recombines TRBV3-1 with TRBJ1-4; 7 bases fit TRBD1. Trimming at V came to 7 bases and at J to 3 bases, leaving 5 bases not matched to a gene. Germline CDR1 and CDR2: LGHDT and YNNKEL (reference sequence). This CDR3 contains 14 residues. CDR3: CASTAGTANEKLFF. The CDR3 DNA reads TGTGCCAGCACCGCCGGGACAGCTAATGAAAAACTGTTTTTT.

This clonotype has a count of ten or more. This chain joins TRBV3-1 and TRBJ1-4; D perhaps matches TRBD1 (6 bases). The V gene lost 10 bases and the J gene lost 2 bases, with 14 bases spanning the gap. The CDR3 runs to 14 residues. Germline V lookup: CDR1 LGHDT, CDR2 YNNKEL (reference sequence). The CDR3, as DNA: TGTGCCACTTCGGCCAGGGGCACTAATGAAAAACTGTTTTTT. This encodes CATSARGTNEKLFF. Based on the CDR3 plus reference TRBV3-1 and TRBJ1-4, the full variable domain is DTAVSQTPKYLVTQMGNDKSIKCEQNLGHDTMYWYKQDSKKFLKIMFSYNNKELIINETVPNRFSPKSPDKAHLNLHINSLELGDSAVYFCATSARGTNEKLFFGSGTQLSVL.

This clonotype was seen a handful of times. The chain recombines TRBV5-1 with TRBJ2-7; a weak D match, TRBD1 (6 bases). Trimming removed 4 bases at V and 0 bases at J, with 17 bases between. This CDR3 has 16 amino acids. Germline-derived CDR1 and CDR2 are SGHRS and YFSETQ. DNA for the CDR3: TGCGCCAGCAGCGCCGCTGGACAGTTCGGCTCCTACGAGCAGTACTTC. It is translated as CASSAAGQFGSYEQYF.

This clonotype was picked up one time. The chain carries TRBV11-2 and TRBJ1-4; D is undetermined. The CDR3 runs 14 residues. V was clipped by 5 bases and J by 6 bases, with 13 bases between them. Germline V gene lookup returns CDR1 SGHAT and CDR2 FQNNGV. The CDR3 protein is CASSDRRRDEKLFF. CDR3 DNA sequence: TGTGCCAGCAGCGACCGACGGAGGGATGAAAAACTGTTTTTT.

This clonotype was seen repeatedly, ten times or more. The chain is built from TRBV11-2 and TRBJ1-2; D gene unclear. V dropped 5 bases and J dropped 8 bases, with 15 bases sitting between them. The CDR3 has 13 residues. From germline, CDR1 is SGHAT and CDR2 FQNNGV. CDR3 residues: CASSPGLAGGYTF. Here the CDR3 DNA reads TGTGCCAGCAGCCCTGGACTAGCTGGGGGCTACACCTTC. The complete variable domain, with remaining parts taken from reference TRBV11-2 and TRBJ1-2, reads EAGVAQSPRYKIIEKRQSVAFWCNPISGHATLYWYQQILGQGPKLLIQFQNNGVVDDSQLPKDRFSAERLKGVDSTLKIQPAKLEDSAVYLCASSPGLAGGYTFGSGTRLTVV.

The chain joins TRBV30 to TRBJ2-1; TRBD2 agrees at 7 bases. The CDR3 runs 15 residues. With 0 bases clipped from V and 8 bases from J, the junction kept 10 bases outside the gene matches. Germline V gene lookup returns CDR1 GTSNPN and CDR2 SVGIG (reference sequence). The CDR3 protein is CAWSVGAGVGDEQFF. The CDR3 nucleotides are TGTGCCTGGAGTGTAGGGGCGGGAGTAGGGGATGAGCAGTTCTTC.

Many counts were recorded for this clonotype. The chain couples TRBV20-1 to TRBJ2-7; D might be TRBD2 (6 bases). V was cut by 3 bases and J by 4 bases, with 19 bases left in between. This CDR3 has 15 residues. The germline V gene encodes CDR1 DFQATT and CDR2 SNEGSKA (reference sequence). The CDR3 loop is CSASSWRDPEYEQYF. CDR3 bases: TGCAGTGCTAGTTCCTGGCGGGACCCCGAATACGAGCAGTACTTC.

Ten or more counts support this clonotype. The chain combines TRBV3-1 with TRBJ2-2, with TRBD2 identical over 12 bases. V was clipped by 2 bases and J by 5 bases; unmatched bases: 6. Germline values: CDR1 LGHDT, CDR2 YNNKEL (reference sequence). The CDR3 spans 17 residues. CDR3 region: CASSQQLAGGRTGELFF. The DNA for the CDR3 is TGTGCCAGCAGCCAACAACTAGCGGGAGGTCGGACCGGGGAGCTGTTTTTT. The full variable domain, with the rest looked up from reference TRBV3-1 and TRBJ2-2, is DTAVSQTPKYLVTQMGNDKSIKCEQNLGHDTMYWYKQDSKKFLKIMFSYNNKELIINETVPNRFSPKSPDKAHLNLHINSLELGDSAVYFCASSQQLAGGRTGELFFGEGSRLTVL.

The rearrangement links TRBV11-2 to TRBJ1-2; 7 bases fit TRBD1. The CDR3 consists of 15 residues. V lost 4 bases and J lost 6; bases outside the gene matches: 11. Germline CDR1 SGHAT, CDR2 FQNNGV. CDR3: CASSSTSTGWDGYTF. CDR3 coding DNA: TGTGCCAGCAGCTCCACGTCGACAGGGTGGGATGGCTACACCTTC. Using reference TRBV11-2 and TRBJ1-2 for the parts outside the CDR3, the full variable domain is EAGVAQSPRYKIIEKRQSVAFWCNPISGHATLYWYQQILGQGPKLLIQFQNNGVVDDSQLPKDRFSAERLKGVDSTLKIQPAKLEDSAVYLCASSSTSTGWDGYTFGSGTRLTVV.

This clonotype was seen ten or more times. This chain uses TRBV18 with TRBJ2-2; 7 bases line up with TRBD1. V shed 2 bases and J 1 base; nucleotides not matched to a gene: 4. CDR1 KGHSH and CDR2 LQKENI come from the germline V gene. CDR3 length: 16 amino acids. CDR3 DNA: TGTGCCAGCTCACCATCCGGGACAGAGAACACCGGGGAGCTGTTTTTT. Amino acid sequence: CASSPSGTENTGELFF.

The sample holds many counts of this clonotype. The V call is TRBV7-9, the J call TRBJ1-4; 8 nucleotides match TRBD1. The CDR3 contains 15 residues. J was trimmed by 8 bases and V by 6 bases; bases with no gene match: 11. Germline-derived CDR1 and CDR2 are SEHNR and FQNEAQ (reference sequence). The CDR3 coding sequence is TGTGCCAGCAGGAAAACTCGGACAGGGACCGAAAAACTGTTTTTT. Its protein is CASRKTRTGTEKLFF.